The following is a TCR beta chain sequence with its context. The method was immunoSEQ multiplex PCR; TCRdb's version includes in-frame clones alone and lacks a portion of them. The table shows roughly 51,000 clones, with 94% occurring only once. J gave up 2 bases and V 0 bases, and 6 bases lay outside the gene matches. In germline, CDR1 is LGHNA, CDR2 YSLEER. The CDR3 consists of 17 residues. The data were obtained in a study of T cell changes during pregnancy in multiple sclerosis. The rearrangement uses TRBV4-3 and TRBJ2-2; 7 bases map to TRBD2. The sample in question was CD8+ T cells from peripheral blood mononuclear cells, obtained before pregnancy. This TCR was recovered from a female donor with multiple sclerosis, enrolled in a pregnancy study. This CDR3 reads CASSQEGPSGNTGELFF. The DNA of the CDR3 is TGCGCCAGCAGCCAAGAGGGCCCTAGCGGTAACACCGGGGAGCTGTTTTTT.